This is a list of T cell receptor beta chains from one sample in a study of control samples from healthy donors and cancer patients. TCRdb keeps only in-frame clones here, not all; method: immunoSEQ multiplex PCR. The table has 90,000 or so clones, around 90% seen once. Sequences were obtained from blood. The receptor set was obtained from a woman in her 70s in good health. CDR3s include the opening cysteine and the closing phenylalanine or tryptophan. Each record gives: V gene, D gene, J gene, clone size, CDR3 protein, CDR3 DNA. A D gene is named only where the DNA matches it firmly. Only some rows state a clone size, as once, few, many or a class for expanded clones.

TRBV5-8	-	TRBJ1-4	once	CASLTATNEKLFF	TGTGCCAGCTTGACAGCAACTAATGAAAAACTGTTTTTT
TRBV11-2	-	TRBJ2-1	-	CASSLDHEQFF	TGTGCCAGCAGCTTAGACCATGAGCAGTTCTTC
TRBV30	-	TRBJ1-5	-	CAWSSGLEQPQHF	TGTGCCTGGAGTTCAGGGTTGGAACAGCCCCAGCATTTT
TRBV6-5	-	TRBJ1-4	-	CASSYGRHATNEKLFF	TGTGCCAGCAGTTATGGACGGCATGCAACTAATGAAAAACTGTTTTTT
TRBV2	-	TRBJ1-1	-	CASSGGVNTEAFF	TGTGCCAGCTCGGGGGGCGTGAACACTGAAGCTTTCTTT
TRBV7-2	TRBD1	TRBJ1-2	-	CASSLDGTGIYGYTF	TGTGCCAGCAGCTTAGACGGGACAGGGATATATGGCTACACCTTC
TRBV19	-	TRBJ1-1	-	CASSPFQGRNTEAFF	TGTGCCAGTAGTCCATTCCAGGGGAGGAACACTGAAGCTTTCTTT
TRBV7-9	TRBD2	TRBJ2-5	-	CASSFLTGSGSLETQYF	TGTGCCAGCAGCTTCCTTACGGGTAGCGGGAGTTTGGAGACCCAGTACTTC
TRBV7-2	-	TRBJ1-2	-	CASSRGSIDGYTF	TGTGCCAGCAGCCGGGGTTCGATCGATGGCTACACCTTC
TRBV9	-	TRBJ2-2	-	CASSADFTGELFF	TGTGCCAGCAGCGCGGATTTCACCGGGGAGCTGTTTTTT
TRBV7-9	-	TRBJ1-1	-	CASSPVMSNTEAFF	TGTGCCAGCAGCCCCGTGATGTCCAACACTGAAGCTTTCTTT
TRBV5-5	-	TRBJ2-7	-	CASSLGGASYEQYF	TGTGCCAGCAGCTTAGGGGGGGCCTCCTACGAGCAGTACTTC
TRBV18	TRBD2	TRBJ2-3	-	CASSPGLAVTDTQYF	TGTGCCAGCTCTCCGGGACTAGCGGTCACAGATACGCAGTATTTT
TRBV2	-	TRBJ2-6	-	CASRSGHLRSGANVLTF	TGTGCCAGCCGATCGGGACACCTCCGCTCTGGGGCCAACGTCCTGACTTTC
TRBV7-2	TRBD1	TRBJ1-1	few	CASSQGQQGTEAFF	TGTGCCAGCAGCCAGGGACAGCAGGGCACTGAAGCTTTCTTT
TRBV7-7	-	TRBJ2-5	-	CASSLDGHQETQYF	TGTGCTAGCAGCTTGGACGGACACCAAGAGACCCAGTACTTC
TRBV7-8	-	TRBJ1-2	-	CASSPTWALYGYTF	TGTGCCAGCAGCCCTACTTGGGCCCTGTATGGCTACACCTTC
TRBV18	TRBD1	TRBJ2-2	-	CASSQRQGSTGELFF	TGTGCCAGCTCACAAAGACAGGGAAGCACCGGGGAGCTGTTTTTT
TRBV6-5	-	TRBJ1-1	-	CASDIKEGTEAFF	TGTGCCAGCGACATAAAGGAGGGCACTGAAGCTTTCTTT
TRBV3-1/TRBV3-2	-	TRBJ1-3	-	CASSQVAAGSGNTIYF	TGTGCCAGCAGCCAAGTCGCCGCAGGGTCGGGAAACACCATATATTTT
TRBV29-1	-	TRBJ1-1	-	CSVEVWGRGNTEAFF	TGCAGCGTTGAAGTGTGGGGGCGCGGGAACACTGAAGCTTTCTTT
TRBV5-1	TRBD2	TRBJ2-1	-	CASSLVTSGRYEQFF	TGCGCCAGCAGCTTGGTAACTAGCGGGAGGTATGAGCAGTTCTTC
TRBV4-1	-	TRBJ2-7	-	CASSQEARAYEQYF	TGCGCCAGCAGCCAAGAAGCCAGGGCCTACGAGCAGTACTTC
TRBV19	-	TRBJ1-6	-	CASSIGTGRSPLHF	TGTGCCAGTAGTATAGGAACAGGGCGGTCACCCCTCCACTTT
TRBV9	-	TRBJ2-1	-	CASSVGSSYNEQFF	TGTGCCAGCAGCGTAGGGAGCTCCTACAATGAGCAGTTCTTC
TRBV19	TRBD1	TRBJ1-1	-	CASSLSHQGGTEAFF	TGTGCCAGTAGCCTTAGTCACCAGGGGGGAACTGAAGCTTTCTTT
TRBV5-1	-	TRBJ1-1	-	CASSTPELNTEAFF	TGCGCCAGCAGCACCCCAGAACTTAACACTGAAGCTTTCTTT
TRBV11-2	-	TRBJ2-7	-	CASSFGTETYEQYF	TGTGCCAGCAGCTTTGGGACCGAGACCTACGAGCAGTACTTC
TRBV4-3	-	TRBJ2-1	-	CASSQDRAGLYNEQFF	TGCGCCAGCAGCCAAGATAGGGCAGGTCTCTACAATGAGCAGTTCTTC
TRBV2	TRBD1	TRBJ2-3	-	CASSYRDSATDTQYF	TGTGCCAGCAGTTACCGGGACAGTGCCACAGATACGCAGTATTTT
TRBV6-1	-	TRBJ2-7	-	CASSEALRWVSYEQYF	TGTGCCAGCAGTGAAGCGCTTCGGTGGGTATCCTACGAGCAGTACTTC
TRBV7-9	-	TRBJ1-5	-	CASSSDWGNQPQHF	TGTGCCAGCAGCTCGGACTGGGGCAATCAGCCCCAGCATTTT
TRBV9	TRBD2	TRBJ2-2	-	CASSVRGLASGELFF	TGTGCCAGCAGCGTCCGGGGACTAGCATCTGGGGAGCTGTTTTTT